This T cell receptor beta chain was captured by sequencing in a study of cytomegalovirus exposure and HLA in healthy donors. Overall study context: A subsequent analysis reported that the approximately 120 validation repertoires were produced on the same platform that had also been used for the 600 to 700 first-cohort repertoires.

Clones were read by immunoSEQ multiplex PCR, and TCRdb kept only the in-frame ones, dropping some. This sample carries fewer than 250,000 clones, approximately 80% of them seen once, and the ten largest clones take over 12%. Regarding this clone: Its specificity is unknown.

Study outcomes and limitations: Most TCR sequences were uncommon, yet certain public TCRs appeared in many donors.

CDR3 length: 13 residues. The genes are TRBV12-2 and TRBJ2-7. TRBV12-2 is designated a pseudogene. The receptor was derived from a woman in her twenties or thirties in good health and CMV-seropositive. Sequenced: PBMCs. CDR3: CASRLGDSYEQYF. As DNA, the CDR3 is TGTGCAAGTCGCTTAGGTGACTCCTACGAGCAGTACTTC.